This T cell receptor beta chain derives from a study of CD8 T cells in ankylosing spondylitis. Study-wide points: Matched ankylosing spondylitis synovial fluid reportedly contained a significantly enriched population of disease-linked clones. Several highly homologous variants made up a TCR beta motif, and this motif appeared characteristic of ankylosing spondylitis blood.

CDR1 and CDR2 (germline): SQVTM, ANQGSEA. V was pared by 5 bases and J by 5 bases, with 16 bases between. CDR3 length: 14 residues. This clonotype appeared a few times. Its cognate antigen is unknown. A much larger clonotype is one base distant, so this may be a read error. The authors made TCR beta libraries by quantitative 5'-RACE with molecular barcodes. TCRdb redid the calling of the 5' RACE reads with MiXCR, one entry per CDR3 protein. The profile shows roughly 240,000 distinct CDR3 sequences, under 35% of them singletons. The genes are TRBV29-1 and TRBJ2-1; D might be TRBD1 (6 bases). Material: blood, either unsorted or a sorted T cell fraction (not recorded which). The sequence came from a male donor with ankylosing spondylitis or in good health (not recorded which). CDR3 sequence (DNA): TGCAGCGTTAGGGACACGGGTTTTGACAATGAGCAGTTCTTC. It specifies CSVRDTGFDNEQFF.